This TCR beta chain was sequenced for a study of T-cell memory formation after mild COVID-19. Study-level findings and limits: Researchers found some responding clones in pre-infection memory, a sign that cross-reactive memory joined.

A 5'RACE reaction primed in the constant segment made cDNA libraries of TCR alpha and TCR beta, and these carried sample barcodes and UMIs. From the 5' RACE reads, TCRdb called clonotypes with MiXCR, one entry per CDR3 protein. The sample includes about 350,000 distinct CDR3 sequences, roughly 13% seen only once; the top ten take about a fifth. There are many counts of this clonotype. What it binds is unknown. V was shortened by 8 bases and J by 0 bases, with 14 bases between the two germline ends. Looked up from germline, CDR1 is DFQATT and CDR2 is SNEGSKA (reference sequence). The CDR3 loop spans 15 amino acids.

The sequencing sample was made of PBMCs or a T cell subset sorted from them (not recorded which). The receptor was derived from a man aged 18 to 29 who had mild COVID-19 (a few samples of this study predate the infection). Cell type and time point are not known. This chain joins TRBV20-1 and TRBJ1-6; no clear D. CDR3: CSPARASSYNSPLHF. DNA of the CDR3: TGCAGTCCCGCCAGAGCTAGCTCCTATAATTCACCCCTCCACTTT.